This entry concerns a single TCR beta chain. The sample comes from a study of T cell responses to AZD1222 COVID-19 vaccine. The table came from immunoSEQ multiplex PCR; TCRdb's copy has only in-frame clones and leaves some out. The profile shows about 170,000 clones, more than 90% of them singletons. The receptor was isolated from an adult in good health. This specimen was peripheral blood, taken on day 0 of AZD1222 vaccination.

CDR3 DNA sequence: TGTGCCAGTAGCGGTGAGCTGGGCTCACCCCTCCACTTT. Encoded protein: CASSGELGSPLHF. The V and J genes are TRBV19 and TRBJ1-6; D is uncertain. V was cut by 6 bases and J by 10 bases, with 13 bases left in between. CDR3 size: 13 residues. The germline V gene has CDR1 LNHDA and CDR2 SQIVND (reference sequence).